The clone carrying this TCR beta chain has just a few counts. The CDR3 is 16 amino acids. V was cut by 0 bases and J by 2 bases, with 13 bases left in between. The germline V gene has CDR1 SGHRS and CDR2 YFSETQ. Original methodology: The authors estimated nucleated cell counts from reference gene primer amplification. Profiled with immunoSEQ multiplex PCR; TCRdb holds only in-frame clones, not every one. The DNA was the basis for D and trimming; V, J and clone size are from that table. The sample has a few hundred thousand clones; roughly 85% are singletons. This specimen comes from a study of blood T cell repertoires in COVID-19. Study summary: Samples taken during acute and convalescent COVID-19 were collected in the United States, Italy and Spain. Sources were T cells, B-cell-depleted T cells, or PBMCs; the material itself was cDNA or gDNA.

The source of this sequence is a woman aged 80 or over with acute or convalescent COVID-19. This chain joins TRBV5-1 and TRBJ2-3; TRBD2 is a possible D gene (6 bases). Material: peripheral blood. CDR3 region: CASSLAGGTYTDTQYF. CDR3 bases: TGCGCCAGCAGCTTGGCAGGAGGGACTTACACAGATACGCAGTATTTT.